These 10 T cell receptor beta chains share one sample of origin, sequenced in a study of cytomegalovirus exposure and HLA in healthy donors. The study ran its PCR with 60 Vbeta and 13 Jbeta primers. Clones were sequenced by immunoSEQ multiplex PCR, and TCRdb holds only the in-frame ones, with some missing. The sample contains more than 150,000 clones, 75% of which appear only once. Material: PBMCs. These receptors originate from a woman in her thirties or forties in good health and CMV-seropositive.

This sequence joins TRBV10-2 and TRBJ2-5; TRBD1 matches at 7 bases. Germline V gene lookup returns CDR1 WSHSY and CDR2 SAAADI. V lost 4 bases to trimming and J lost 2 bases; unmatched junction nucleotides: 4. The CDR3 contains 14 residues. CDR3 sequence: CASSVTGIQETQYF. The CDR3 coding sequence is TGCGCCAGCAGTGTGACAGGGATACAAGAGACCCAGTACTTC.

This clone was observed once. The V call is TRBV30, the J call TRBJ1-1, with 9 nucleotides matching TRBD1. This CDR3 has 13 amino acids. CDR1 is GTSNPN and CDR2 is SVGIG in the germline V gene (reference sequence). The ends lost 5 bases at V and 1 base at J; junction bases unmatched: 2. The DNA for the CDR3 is TGTGCCTGGGGACAGGGGAGGAACACTGAAGCTTTCTTT. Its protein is CAWGQGRNTEAFF.

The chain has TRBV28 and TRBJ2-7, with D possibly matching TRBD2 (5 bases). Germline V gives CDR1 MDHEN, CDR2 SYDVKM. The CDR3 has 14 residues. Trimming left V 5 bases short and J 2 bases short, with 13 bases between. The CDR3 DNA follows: TGTGCCAGCAGTCGGAGGCCTACGACCTACGAGCAGTACTTC. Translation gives CASSRRPTTYEQYF. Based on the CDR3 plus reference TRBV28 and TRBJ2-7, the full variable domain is DVKVTQSSRYLVKRTGEKVFLECVQDMDHENMFWYRQDPGLGLRLIYFSYDVKMKEKGDIPEGYSVSREKKERFSLILESASTNQTSMYLCASSRRPTTYEQYFGPGTRLTVT.

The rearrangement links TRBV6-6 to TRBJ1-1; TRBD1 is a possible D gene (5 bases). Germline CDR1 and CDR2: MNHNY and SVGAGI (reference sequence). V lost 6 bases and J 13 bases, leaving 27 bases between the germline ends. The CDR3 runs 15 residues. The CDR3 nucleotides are TGTGCCAGCAGCCCGACCGGGACTATCCGGCCAAAAGGTTTCTTT. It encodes CASSPTGTIRPKGFF.

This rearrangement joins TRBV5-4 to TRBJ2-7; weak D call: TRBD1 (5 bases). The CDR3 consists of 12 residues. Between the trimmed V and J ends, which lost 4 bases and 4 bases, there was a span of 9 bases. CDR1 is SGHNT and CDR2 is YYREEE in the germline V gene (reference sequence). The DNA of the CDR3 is TGTGCCAGCAGCGCCTCAGGGTACGAGCAGTACTTC. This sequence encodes CASSASGYEQYF.

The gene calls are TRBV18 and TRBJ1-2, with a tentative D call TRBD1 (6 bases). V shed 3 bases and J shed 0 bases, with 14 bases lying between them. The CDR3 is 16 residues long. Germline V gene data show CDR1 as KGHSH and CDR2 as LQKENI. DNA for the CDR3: TGTGCCAGCTCACCCCCGGCGGACAGCGCTAACTATGGCTACACCTTC. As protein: CASSPPADSANYGYTF.

CDR3 amino acids: CASSRPGQGYNGYTF. CDR3 nucleotides: TGTGCCAGCTCTCGACCGGGACAGGGATACAATGGCTACACCTTC. The chain combines TRBV18 with TRBJ1-2; TRBD1 matches 9 bases. The J segment lost 6 bases and the V segment lost 6 bases, leaving 11 bases of the junction unmatched. Germline V gene lookup returns CDR1 KGHSH and CDR2 LQKENI. The CDR3 extends over 15 amino acids. The full variable domain, its missing parts supplied by reference TRBV18 and TRBJ1-2, is NAGVMQNPRHLVRRRGQEARLRCSPMKGHSHVYWYRQLPEEGLKFMVYLQKENIIDESGMPKERFSAEFPKEGPSILRIQQVVRGDSAAYFCASSRPGQGYNGYTFGSGTRLTVV.

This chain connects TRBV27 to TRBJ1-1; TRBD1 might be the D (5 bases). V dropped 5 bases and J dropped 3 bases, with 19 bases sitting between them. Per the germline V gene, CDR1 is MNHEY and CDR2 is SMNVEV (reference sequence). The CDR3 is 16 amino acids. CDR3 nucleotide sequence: TGTGCCAGCAGTGGTAACAGGAGCCCAGAGGACACTGAAGCTTTCTTT. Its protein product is CASSGNRSPEDTEAFF.

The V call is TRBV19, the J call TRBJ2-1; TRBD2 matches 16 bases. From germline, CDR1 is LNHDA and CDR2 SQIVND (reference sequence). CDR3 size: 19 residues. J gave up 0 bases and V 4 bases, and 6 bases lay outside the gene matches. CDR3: CASSTGLAGGPASYNEQFF. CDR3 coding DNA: TGTGCCAGTAGTACGGGACTAGCGGGAGGGCCAGCCTCCTACAATGAGCAGTTCTTC.

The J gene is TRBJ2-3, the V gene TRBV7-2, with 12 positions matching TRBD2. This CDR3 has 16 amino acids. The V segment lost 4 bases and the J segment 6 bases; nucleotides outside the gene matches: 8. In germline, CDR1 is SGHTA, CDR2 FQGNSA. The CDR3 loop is CASSSSSGRAADTQYF. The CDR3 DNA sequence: TGTGCCAGCAGCTCCTCTAGCGGGAGGGCCGCGGATACGCAGTATTTT.